This T cell receptor (beta chain) was found in a study of shared clonotypes between healthy human individuals. Study information: CD4 naive cells filled three plates per donor, CD4 memory three, CD8 naive two and CD8 memory one.

CDR1 and CDR2 (germline): MNHEY, SMNVEV (reference sequence). The CDR3 runs 14 residues. The V end lost 6 bases, the J end lost 2 bases, and 13 bases lay between the germline ends. Findings and limits, study-wide: Estimated richness values were generally larger in naive subsets than in memory subsets.

Comments on this clone: Its antigen is unidentified.

The authors divided CD4+ cells into CD45RA+ naive and CD45RA-negative memory subsets. The repertoire was sequenced with immunoSEQ multiplex PCR; TCRdb's copy has only in-frame clones and lacks some. The data contain 2 million to 2.5 million clones, more than 80% of them seen just once; the ten biggest clones take up 0.35% to 0.45%. The chain couples TRBV27 to TRBJ1-1; possibly TRBD1 for D (5 bases). The specimen was naive CD4+ T cells from PBMCs. The subset denotes: CD45RA+ positively selected. The source of this sequence is a man aged 18 to 29 in good health. Some clones in this sample may be carry-over from other donors' samples. The DNA for the CDR3 is TGTGCCAGCAGCTGGGGGGAGGGCAACACTGAAGCTTTCTTT. It codes for CASSWGEGNTEAFF.